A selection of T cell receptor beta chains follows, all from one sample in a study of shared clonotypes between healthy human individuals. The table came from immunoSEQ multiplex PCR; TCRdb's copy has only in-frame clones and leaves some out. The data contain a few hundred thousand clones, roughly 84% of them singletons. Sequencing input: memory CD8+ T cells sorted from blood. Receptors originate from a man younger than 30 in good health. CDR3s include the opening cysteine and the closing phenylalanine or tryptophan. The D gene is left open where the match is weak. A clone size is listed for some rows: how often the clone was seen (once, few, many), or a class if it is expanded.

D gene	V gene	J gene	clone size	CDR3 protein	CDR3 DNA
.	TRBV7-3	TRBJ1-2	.	CASSLIGSGRRLYGYTF	TGTGCCAGCAGCTTAATTGGTAGTGGACGACGGCTCTATGGCTACACCTTC
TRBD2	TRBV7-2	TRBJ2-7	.	CASSLGIAGYEQYF	TGTGCCAGCAGCCTTGGGATAGCGGGATACGAGCAGTACTTC
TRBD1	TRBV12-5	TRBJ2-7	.	CASGLVPPLDRAHEQYF	TGTGCTAGTGGTTTGGTACCCCCCCTTGACAGGGCCCACGAGCAGTACTTC
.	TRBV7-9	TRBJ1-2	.	CASSLAGDPYGYTF	TGTGCCAGCAGCTTAGCGGGTGATCCCTATGGCTACACCTTC
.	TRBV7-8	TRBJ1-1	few	CASNSPRRNTEAFF	TGTGCCAGCAATTCTCCCCGGAGGAACACTGAAGCTTTCTTT
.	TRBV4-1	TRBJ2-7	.	CASSPQGGGGYEQYF	TGCGCCAGCAGCCCCCAGGGGGGGGGCGGCTACGAGCAGTACTTC
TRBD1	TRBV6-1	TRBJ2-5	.	CASRDRALQETQYF	TGTGCCTCCCGGGACAGGGCACTCCAAGAGACCCAGTACTTC
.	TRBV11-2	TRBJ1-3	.	CASSQVSVAGGNTIYF	TGTGCCAGCAGCCAAGTCTCGGTCGCCGGTGGAAACACCATATATTTT
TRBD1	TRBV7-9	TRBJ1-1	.	CASSARQGTTEAFF	TGTGCCAGCAGCGCTAGACAGGGGACCACTGAAGCTTTCTTT
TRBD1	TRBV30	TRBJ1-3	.	CAWEQGQSGNTIYF	TGTGCCTGGGAACAGGGACAGTCTGGAAACACCATATATTTT
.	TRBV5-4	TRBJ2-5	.	CASRQFSGALQETQYF	TGTGCCAGCAGACAATTTAGCGGTGCCCTCCAAGAGACCCAGTACTTC
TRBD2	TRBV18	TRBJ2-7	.	CASSPPRTSGYEQYF	TGTGCCAGCTCACCACCTCGGACTAGCGGTTACGAGCAGTACTTC
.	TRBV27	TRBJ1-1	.	CASRPTANTEAFF	TGTGCCAGCAGACCGACAGCGAACACTGAAGCTTTCTTT
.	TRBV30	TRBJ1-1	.	CAWSVWASSSMNTEAFF	TGTGCCTGGAGTGTATGGGCATCGAGCAGCATGAACACTGAAGCTTTCTTT
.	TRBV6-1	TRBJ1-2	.	CASSEGVGAVYGYTF	TGTGCCAGCAGTGAAGGCGTGGGGGCGGTCTATGGCTACACCTTC
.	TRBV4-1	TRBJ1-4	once	CASSQDRGQVTRDEKLFF	TGCGCCAGCAGCCAGGACAGAGGGCAAGTGACTCGGGATGAAAAACTGTTTTTT
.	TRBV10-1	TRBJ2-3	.	CASRNTQYF	TGCGCCAGCAGAAATACGCAGTATTTT
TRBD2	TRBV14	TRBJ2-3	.	CASSQEEISGYTDTQYF	TGTGCCAGCAGCCAAGAGGAGATTAGCGGGTACACAGATACGCAGTATTTT
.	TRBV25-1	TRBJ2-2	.	CASSEGDSFTGELFF	TGTGCCAGCAGTGAGGGGGACTCCTTCACCGGGGAGCTGTTTTTT
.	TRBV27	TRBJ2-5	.	CASSLFWGETQYF	TGTGCCAGCAGTTTATTTTGGGGAGAGACCCAGTACTTC
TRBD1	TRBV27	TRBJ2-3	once	CASSMDRGTDTQYF	TGTGCCAGCAGTATGGACAGGGGGACAGATACGCAGTATTTT
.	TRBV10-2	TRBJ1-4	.	CASSDQGISTNEKLFF	TGCGCCAGCAGTGATCAGGGTATTAGCACTAATGAAAAACTGTTTTTT
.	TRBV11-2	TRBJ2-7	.	CASSFAPGLLYEQYF	TGTGCCAGCAGCTTCGCGCCGGGCCTACTCTACGAGCAGTACTTC
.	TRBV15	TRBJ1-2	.	CAARVFLDTF	TGTGCCGCTCGCGTCTTTCTGGACACCTTC
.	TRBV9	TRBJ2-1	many	CASSASGRQDEQFF	TGTGCCAGCAGCGCGTCTGGGCGCCAGGATGAGCAGTTCTTC
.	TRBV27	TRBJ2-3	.	CASSFVGDTQYF	TGTGCCAGCAGTTTTGTAGGAGATACGCAGTATTTT
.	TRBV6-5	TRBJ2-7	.	CASSLGHEQYF	TGTGCCAGCAGTTTGGGGCACGAGCAGTACTTC
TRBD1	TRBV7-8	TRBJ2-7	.	CASSLEDRGEQYF	TGTGCCAGCAGCTTAGAGGACAGGGGGGAGCAGTACTTC
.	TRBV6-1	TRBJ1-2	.	CASSDVLGFAYGYTF	TGTGCCAGCAGTGATGTCTTAGGGTTTGCCTATGGCTACACCTTC
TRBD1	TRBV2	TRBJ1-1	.	CASRAQGQGDTEAFF	TGTGCCAGCAGGGCTCAGGGACAGGGAGACACTGAAGCTTTCTTT
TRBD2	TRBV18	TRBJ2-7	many	CASSSSGSYEQYF	TGTGCCAGCTCATCTAGCGGGAGCTACGAGCAGTACTTC
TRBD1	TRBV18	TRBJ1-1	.	CASRQGGTEAFF	TGTGCCAGCCGACAGGGGGGCACTGAAGCTTTCTTT
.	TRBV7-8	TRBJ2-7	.	CASSLGLGKDEQYF	TGTGCCAGCAGCCTGGGACTGGGGAAAGACGAGCAGTACTTC
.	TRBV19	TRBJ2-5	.	CASSIVSQETQYF	TGTGCCAGTAGTATTGTCAGCCAAGAGACCCAGTACTTC
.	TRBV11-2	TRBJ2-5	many	CASSLVYEETQYF	TGTGCCAGCAGCTTAGTGTATGAGGAGACCCAGTACTTC
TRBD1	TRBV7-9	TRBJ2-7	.	CASSLGAGGYSYEQYF	TGTGCCAGCAGCTTAGGGGCAGGGGGTTACTCCTACGAGCAGTACTTC
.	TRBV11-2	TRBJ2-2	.	CASSLVSLMDTAGLFF	TGTGCCAGCAGCTTGGTCAGCCTTATGGACACCGCCGGGCTGTTTTTT
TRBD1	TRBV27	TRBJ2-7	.	CASSLAPGTGNFYEQYF	TGTGCCAGCAGCTTGGCCCCCGGGACAGGGAACTTCTACGAGCAGTACTTC
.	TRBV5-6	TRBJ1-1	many	CASSPSTGTEAFF	TGTGCCAGCAGCCCCTCGACGGGGACTGAAGCTTTCTTT
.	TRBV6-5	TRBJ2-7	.	CASSPLDSPEQYF	TGTGCCAGCAGTCCTCTCGACAGTCCCGAGCAGTACTTC